The 32 T cell receptor beta chains below come from one sample, sequenced in a study of cytomegalovirus exposure and HLA in healthy donors. The PCR used 60 Vbeta and 13 Jbeta primers. TCRdb keeps only in-frame clones here, not all; method: immunoSEQ multiplex PCR. The table has approximately 150,000 clones, around 81% seen once. The sample consisted of PBMCs. The origin of the receptors is a woman between 40 and 55 years old in good health and CMV-seronegative.

The chain joins TRBV9 to TRBJ1-2; D remains ambiguous. Germline lookup yields CDR1 SGDLS and CDR2 YYNGEE. With 0 bases removed from V and 8 bases from J, the gap between germline ends came to 11 bases. This CDR3 region has 13 residues. The DNA for the CDR3 is TGTGCCAGCAGCGTAGATGAGGGTTACGGCTACACCTTC. Translating gives CASSVDEGYGYTF.

V and J are TRBV6-5 and TRBJ2-5, with TRBD1 matching over 9 bases. The better agreement between TRBJ2-7 and the DNA end casts doubt on the J call. Germline CDR1 reads MNHEY; CDR2 reads SVGAGI. The CDR3 contains 14 residues. CDR3 DNA: TGTGCCAGCCGGGACAGGGCAAGCTCCTACGAGCAGTACTTC. Translating gives CASRDRASSYEQYF.

This chain joins TRBV7-9 and TRBJ1-2; TRBD1 agrees at 8 bases. Looked up from germline, CDR1 is SEHNR and CDR2 is FQNEAQ (reference sequence). The CDR3 is 14 amino acids. Trimming cost V 2 bases and J 7 bases; bases outside gene matches: 6. The chain's CDR3 is CASSLSSGGAGYTF. As DNA, the CDR3 is TGTGCCAGCAGCTTAAGTTCAGGGGGCGCTGGCTACACCTTC.

The gene calls are TRBV7-9 and TRBJ2-3, with 7 bases fitting TRBD2. Germline CDR1 and CDR2: SEHNR and FQNEAQ (reference sequence). V dropped 3 bases and J dropped 1; count of bases not matched to a gene: 7. The CDR3 is made up of 16 amino acids. CDR3 sequence (DNA): TGTGCCAGCAGCTTGGGTTCTAGCGGACGCACAGATACGCAGTATTTT. Its translation: CASSLGSSGRTDTQYF.

The V call is TRBV15, the J call TRBJ1-5, with a possible D match to TRBD1 (5 bases). The CDR3 runs to 16 residues. V was cut by 0 bases and J by 3 bases, with 12 bases left in between. The V gene's germline CDR1 is LNHNV and CDR2 YYDKDF (reference sequence). The CDR3 protein is CATSREDKGFNQPQHF. The DNA for the CDR3 is TGTGCCACCAGCAGAGAGGACAAGGGGTTCAATCAGCCCCAGCATTTT. Using reference TRBV15 and TRBJ1-5 for the parts outside the CDR3, the full variable domain is DAMVIQNPRYQVTQFGKPVTLSCSQTLNHNVMYWYQQKSSQAPKLLFHYYDKDFNNEADTPDNFQSRRPNTSFCFLDIRSPGLGDTAMYLCATSREDKGFNQPQHFGDGTRLSIL.

The chain couples TRBV7-6 to TRBJ2-1; TRBD2 might be the D (5 bases). The CDR3 totals 19 residues. V gave up 3 bases and J gave up 5 bases, with 26 bases separating them. Germline values: CDR1 SGHVS, CDR2 FNYEAQ. The CDR3 loop reads CASSFRSGLSPVGNNEQFF. For the CDR3, the DNA is TGTGCCAGCAGCTTTCGATCTGGACTTTCCCCTGTGGGTAACAATGAGCAGTTCTTC.

This sequence joins TRBV5-1 and TRBJ1-2; 7 positions match TRBD1. This CDR3 has 13 residues. Germline CDR1 and CDR2: SGHRS and YFSETQ. The junction had 4 bases not matched to a gene; V was cut back by 0 bases and J by 8 bases. The CDR3 bases are TGCGCCAGCAGCTTGGGACAGGGCTGGGGCTACACCTTC. This translates into CASSLGQGWGYTF.

The CDR3 DNA reads as TGTGCCAGTAGCACAGGGTTTAACTATGGCTACACCTTC. Translated: CASSTGFNYGYTF. This sequence joins TRBV19 and TRBJ1-2; perhaps TRBD1 as D (6 bases). Germline CDR1 reads LNHDA; CDR2 reads SQIVND (reference sequence). The V and J ends lost 6 bases and 1 base respectively, with 9 bases between them. The CDR3 consists of 13 residues.

This chain uses TRBV5-1 with TRBJ2-3, with 7 bases identical to TRBD2. Looked up from germline, CDR1 is SGHRS and CDR2 is YFSETQ. The CDR3 is 17 amino acids. Germline trimming cut 2 bases from V and 1 base from J; bases unmatched to any gene: 10. The CDR3 nucleotides read TGCGCCAGCAGCTTCCCTACTAGCGACGGGGGCACAGATACGCAGTATTTT. Its translation: CASSFPTSDGGTDTQYF.

This clone has only one observation. The gene calls are TRBV7-6 and TRBJ1-3, with 7 positions matching TRBD1. Germline lookup yields CDR1 SGHVS and CDR2 FNYEAQ. The CDR3 sequence is 22 residues long. J was trimmed by 6 bases and V by 3 bases; bases with no gene match: 29. CDR3 loop: CASSFAIAYSETGQRAENTIYF. CDR3 bases: TGTGCCAGCAGCTTCGCTATAGCATACTCAGAGACAGGGCAGAGAGCTGAAAACACCATATATTTT.

This clone has just one count. This sequence joins TRBV27 and TRBJ1-5, with D uncertain. V lost 5 bases and J 1 base, leaving 12 bases between the germline ends. Germline CDR1 MNHEY, CDR2 SMNVEV (reference sequence). CDR3 length: 15 amino acids. The CDR3 reads CASSTVFPSNQPQHF. Written as DNA, the CDR3 is TGTGCCAGCAGTACGGTTTTCCCCAGCAATCAGCCCCAGCATTTT.

This sequence joins TRBV5-6 and TRBJ2-3; maybe TRBD2 (6 bases). The germline V gene has CDR1 SGHDT and CDR2 YYEEEE. V was cut by 2 bases and J by 4 bases, with 14 bases left in between. The CDR3 is made up of 15 amino acids. The CDR3 coding sequence is TGTGCCAGCAGCTTCCAAGGCGGGAACTCAGATACGCAGTATTTT. Translation gives CASSFQGGNSDTQYF.

This chain links TRBV5-5 with TRBJ1-1; tentatively, D is TRBD1 (6 bases). This CDR3 has 14 amino acids. The V and J ends lost 0 bases and 12 bases respectively, with 18 bases between them. Germline CDR1 is SGHKS and CDR2 is YYEKEE (reference sequence). This chain's CDR3 is CASSLGTESSGSFF. The CDR3 bases are TGTGCCAGCAGCTTGGGGACAGAATCATCAGGGTCTTTCTTT.

The chain has TRBV5-1 and TRBJ1-1; TRBD1 matches 7 bases. The CDR3 runs to 14 residues. Germline V gene data show CDR1 as SGHRS and CDR2 as YFSETQ. V lost 4 bases and J lost 0; bases outside the gene matches: 3. CDR3: CASSHRGLNTEAFF. In DNA, the CDR3 is TGCGCCAGCAGCCACAGGGGTTTGAACACTGAAGCTTTCTTT.

This chain connects TRBV30 to TRBJ1-1; 8 nucleotides line up with TRBD1. Germline assignment: CDR1 GTSNPN and CDR2 SVGIG (reference sequence). V lost 7 bases, J lost 1 base, and 11 bases stayed unmatched. The CDR3 runs to 15 residues. The DNA of the CDR3 is TGTGCCTATTTTCCAGGGGGCGTTTGGAACACTGAAGCTTTCTTT. It codes for CAYFPGGVWNTEAFF.

This sequence joins TRBV4-2 and TRBJ1-4, with 7 bases matching TRBD1. CDR1 and CDR2 (germline): LGHNA, YNFKEQ. The V segment lost 3 bases and the J segment 3 bases; nucleotides outside the gene matches: 4. The CDR3 covers 15 residues. In nucleotides, the CDR3 is TGTGCCAGCAGCCATACCAGGGGGGCTAATGAAAAACTGTTTTTT. It translates to CASSHTRGANEKLFF.

The V call is TRBV5-1, the J call TRBJ2-5; 10 nucleotides line up with TRBD1. V was pared by 6 bases and J by 5 bases, with 7 bases of the junction left unmatched. Germline V CDR1 and CDR2: SGHRS, YFSETQ. The CDR3 has 14 residues. CDR3 nucleotides: TGCGCCAGCAATAGGGACAGGGGTGGGGAGACCCAGTACTTC. Protein sequence: CASNRDRGGETQYF.

The gene calls are TRBV5-4 and TRBJ2-6; TRBD2 matches at 7 bases. The CDR3 runs to 18 residues. Germline lookup yields CDR1 SGHNT and CDR2 YYREEE (reference sequence). The ends lost 2 bases at V and 1 base at J; junction bases unmatched: 9. The CDR3 reads CASSFRGGTLSGANVLTF. DNA of the CDR3: TGTGCCAGCAGCTTCCGGGGAGGGACCCTTTCTGGGGCCAACGTCCTGACTTTC.

The chain combines TRBV5-1 with TRBJ2-5; 8 bases line up with TRBD2. The junction had 5 bases not matched to a gene; V was cut back by 6 bases and J by 4 bases. The germline CDR1 and CDR2 sequences are SGHRS and YFSETQ. CDR3 size: 13 residues. This CDR3 is CASTSGSTETQYF. As DNA, the CDR3 is TGCGCCAGCACCAGCGGGAGCACAGAGACCCAGTACTTC.

This chain connects TRBV5-1 to TRBJ2-1; D possibly corresponds to TRBD1 (5 bases). Trimming removed 4 bases from V and 4 bases from J, with 15 bases in between. This CDR3 comprises 15 residues. CDR1 is SGHRS and CDR2 is YFSETQ in the germline V gene. Written as DNA, the CDR3 is TGCGCCAGCAGCCTTCCCGATACAGGTTACAATGAGCAGTTCTTC. Translation gives CASSLPDTGYNEQFF.

This clone has just one count. The rearrangement uses TRBV30 and TRBJ2-1; no clear D. Germline lookup yields CDR1 GTSNPN and CDR2 SVGIG (reference sequence). V was trimmed by 1 base and J by 10 bases, leaving 8 bases between them. The CDR3 is 11 amino acids. CDR3 DNA: TGTGCCTGGAGTGATTACAGAGAGCAGTTCTTC. Translation gives CAWSDYREQFF. The complete variable domain, with remaining parts taken from reference TRBV30 and TRBJ2-1, reads SQTIHQWPATLVQPVGSPLSLECTVEGTSNPNLYWYRQAAGRGLQLLFYSVGIGQISSEVPQNLSASRPQDRQFILSSKKLLLSDSGFYLCAWSDYREQFFGPGTRLTVL.

V is TRBV5-1 and J is TRBJ2-7; TRBD1 aligns across 10 bases. The junction had 10 bases not matched to a gene; V was cut back by 4 bases and J by 0 bases. The CDR3 has 17 amino acids. Per the germline V gene, CDR1 is SGHRS and CDR2 is YFSETQ. CDR3 sequence reads: CASSEMTGGVSSYEQYF. In DNA form, the CDR3 reads TGCGCCAGCAGCGAGATGACAGGGGGCGTCAGCTCCTACGAGCAGTACTTC.

A few counts support this clone. The gene calls are TRBV30 and TRBJ2-7, with D possibly being TRBD1 (5 bases). Trimming left V 4 bases short and J 3 bases short, with 10 bases between. CDR3 length equals 12 residues. Per germline, CDR1 GTSNPN and CDR2 SVGIG (reference sequence). As DNA, the CDR3 is TGTGCCTGGACAGGGCCTAGCTACGAGCAGTACTTC. This gives the protein CAWTGPSYEQYF.

The rearrangement links TRBV18 to TRBJ2-2; 10 positions match TRBD2. This CDR3 is 20 amino acids long. The germline CDR1 and CDR2 sequences are KGHSH and LQKENI. Unmatched junction bases numbered 18, after V lost 0 bases and J lost 8 bases. Here the CDR3 reads CASSPPSRLAGAIASGELFF. The DNA for the CDR3 is TGTGCCAGCTCACCACCGAGTCGTCTAGCGGGAGCGATTGCTTCGGGGGAGCTGTTTTTT.

The CDR3 region has the DNA TGTGCCAGCAGCCCTAATCCTAGCGGGCATACCCCCGGGGAGCAGTACTTC. Protein sequence: CASSPNPSGHTPGEQYF. The rearrangement links TRBV9 to TRBJ2-7; 8 bases agree with TRBD2. V lost 4 bases to trimming and J lost 7 bases; unmatched junction nucleotides: 19. Germline assignment: CDR1 SGDLS and CDR2 YYNGEE. CDR3 length: 17 amino acids.

This chain links TRBV19 with TRBJ2-1; the D gene is possibly TRBD1 (5 bases). V lost 4 bases and J lost 7, with 5 bases in between. This CDR3 comprises 11 residues. Germline V gives CDR1 LNHDA, CDR2 SQIVND (reference sequence). The CDR3 spells CASSKGNEQFF. CDR3 coding DNA: TGTGCCAGTAGTAAGGGGAATGAGCAGTTCTTC.

This clone has a handful of counts. At one end the junction does not follow the germline gene, possibly because of a read error. V usage is TRBV30 and J usage is TRBJ2-5; 16 positions agree with TRBD2. The germline CDR1 and CDR2 sequences are GTSNPN and SVGIG (reference sequence). This CDR3 region has 14 residues. CDR3 sequence reads: CAWTPGLAGGPSNF. The CDR3 DNA is TGTGCCTGGACCCCGGGACTAGCGGGAGGGCCATCCAACTTC.

V gene TRBV29-1 combines with J gene TRBJ1-2, with D tentatively TRBD1 (5 bases). Trimming shortened V by 2 bases and J by 8 bases, and 12 bases separated the two germline ends. There are 12 residues in the CDR3. Germline CDR1 SQVTM, CDR2 ANQGSEA. This chain's CDR3 is CSVESGVRGYTF. As DNA, the CDR3 is TGCAGCGTTGAATCGGGGGTGCGAGGCTACACCTTC. Looking up the rest from reference TRBV29-1 and TRBJ1-2 gives the full variable domain: SAVISQKPSRDICQRGTSLTIQCQVDSQVTMMFWYRQQPGQSLTLIATANQGSEATYESGFVIDKFPISRPNLTFSTLTVSNMSPEDSSIYLCSVESGVRGYTFGSGTRLTVV.

The genes are TRBV5-4 and TRBJ2-1; no clear D gene. Germline-derived CDR1 and CDR2 are SGHNT and YYREEE (reference sequence). Trimming shortened V by 0 bases and J by 6 bases, and 7 bases separated the two germline ends. The CDR3 has 13 residues. The CDR3 DNA follows: TGTGCCAGCAGCTTGGTTACTGGCAATGAGCAGTTCTTC. It yields the protein CASSLVTGNEQFF.

V is TRBV5-1 and J is TRBJ2-7; D gene ambiguous. CDR1 and CDR2 from the germline V gene are SGHRS and YFSETQ. There are 12 residues in the CDR3. The germline V and J ends were trimmed by 0 bases and 7 bases, with 8 bases remaining between them. The CDR3 sequence is CASSLAPQEQYF. The CDR3 DNA follows: TGCGCCAGCAGCTTGGCACCCCAGGAGCAGTACTTC.

The V and J genes are TRBV28 and TRBJ1-4, with D perhaps TRBD1 (6 bases). The CDR3 is made up of 16 amino acids. From germline, CDR1 is MDHEN and CDR2 SYDVKM. V dropped 4 bases and J dropped 0 bases, with 12 bases sitting between them. The CDR3: CASSSQGYATNEKLFF. Written as DNA, the CDR3 is TGTGCCAGCAGTTCCCAGGGGTATGCAACTAATGAAAAACTGTTTTTT.

The gene calls are TRBV28 and TRBJ2-1; TRBD2 aligns across 10 bases. J lost 7 bases, V lost 2 bases, and 2 bases had no gene match. The CDR3 extends over 14 amino acids. The germline V gene has CDR1 MDHEN and CDR2 SYDVKM. CDR3 DNA: TGTGCCAGCAGTTTACTAGCGGGAGTTAATGAGCAGTTCTTC. It translates to CASSLLAGVNEQFF.